This passage covers 17 T cell receptor beta chains from one sample sequenced in a study of blood T cell repertoires in COVID-19 (dated by TCRdb to the early 2020s). The library was produced with the immunoSEQ multiplex PCR assay. Not all clones reach the TCRdb copy of this immuneACCESS table, which keeps in-frame sequences only. Checked studies attribute under half of the gap to unresolved V genes and leave the rest unexplained. Present in this sample are some 250,000 clones, 87% of which were seen just once. Together, the top ten hold approximately 7.5% of the sample. Sequenced: peripheral blood. The receptors come from a man aged 60 to 69 who had recovered from COVID-19.

The chain carries TRBV18 and TRBJ1-6, with D hard to call. The germline V gene has CDR1 KGHSH and CDR2 LQKENI. The CDR3 runs to 14 residues. The V gene lost 3 bases and the J gene lost 5 bases, with 8 bases spanning the gap. CDR3 sequence (DNA): TGTGCCAGCTCACCCGAGGGTAATAATTCACCCCTCCACTTT. Translation gives CASSPEGNNSPLHF.

CDR3 coding DNA: TGTGCCACCAGCAGAGATCTTGACAGCTCCTACGAGCAGTACTTC. Its protein is CATSRDLDSSYEQYF. This rearrangement joins TRBV15 to TRBJ2-7; possibly TRBD1 for D (5 bases). Germline CDR1 reads LNHNV; CDR2 reads YYDKDF (reference sequence). The ends were cut back, 0 bases at V and 0 bases at J, with 9 bases in the middle. The CDR3 is made up of 15 amino acids.

The chain carries TRBV28 and TRBJ2-7; tentatively, D is TRBD1 (5 bases). Between the trimmed V and J ends, which lost 6 bases and 5 bases, there was a span of 11 bases. This CDR3 is 12 amino acids long. Per the germline V gene, CDR1 is MDHEN and CDR2 is SYDVKM. The CDR3 sequence is CASRARVDEQYF. The CDR3 DNA is TGTGCCAGCAGGGCCAGGGTCGACGAGCAGTACTTC.

About this clone itself: Other DNA sequences in this specimen translate into the identical CDR3. The chain carries TRBV30 and TRBJ1-6, with a possible D match to TRBD1 (6 bases). V lost 0 bases, J lost 10 bases, and 10 bases lay in between. This CDR3 region has 13 residues. Germline values: CDR1 GTSNPN, CDR2 SVGIG (reference sequence). The CDR3 protein is CAWSVQGNSPLHF. DNA of the CDR3: TGTGCCTGGAGTGTACAGGGCAACTCACCCCTCCACTTT.

The J gene is TRBJ2-3, the V gene TRBV5-6; no definite D call. This CDR3 has 12 residues. Germline V gene sequence: CDR1 SGHDT, CDR2 YYEEEE. V was cut by 0 bases and J by 7 bases, with 6 bases left in between. The CDR3, as DNA: TGTGCCAGCAGCTTGGCCAGTAATACGCAGTATTTT. Encoded protein: CASSLASNTQYF. The full variable domain, rest sourced from reference TRBV5-6 and TRBJ2-3, is DAGVTQSPTHLIKTRGQQVTLRCSPKSGHDTVSWYQQALGQGPQFIFQYYEEEERQRGNFPDRFSGHQFPNYSSELNVNALLLGDSALYLCASSLASNTQYFGPGTRLTVL.

The V call is TRBV29-1, the J call TRBJ2-1, with 10 bases identical to TRBD1. V trimming: 7 bases; J trimming: 7 bases; junction bases outside the gene matches: 7. Germline CDR1 and CDR2: SQVTM and ANQGSEA. The CDR3 runs 13 residues. The CDR3, as DNA: TGCAGCGCAGAGGGACAGGGGTCGAATGAGCAGTTCTTC. This encodes CSAEGQGSNEQFF.

This chain uses TRBV19 with TRBJ2-7; 7 bases are shared with TRBD1. Germline trimming cut 0 bases from V and 2 bases from J; bases unmatched to any gene: 13. The CDR3 loop spans 18 amino acids. CDR1 is LNHDA and CDR2 is SQIVND in the germline V gene (reference sequence). The CDR3 DNA is TGTGCCAGTAGTATAGATATCAGAGGGACAGTTCTAACCTACGAGCAGTACGTC. Translation gives CASSIDIRGTVLTYEQYV.

The V and J genes are TRBV6-1 and TRBJ1-3, with TRBD1 matching 8 bases. The CDR3 spans 16 residues. Trimming cost V 2 bases and J 2 bases; bases outside gene matches: 5. Germline values: CDR1 MNHNS, CDR2 SASEGT. The CDR3: CASSEPRTGPGNTIYF. The DNA for the CDR3 is TGTGCCAGCAGTGAACCTCGGACAGGGCCTGGAAACACCATATATTTT.

V is TRBV5-1 and J is TRBJ2-7, with 7 bases fitting TRBD2. V lost 3 bases, J lost 0 bases, and 3 bases stayed unmatched. This CDR3 is built from 14 residues. Germline V gives CDR1 SGHRS, CDR2 YFSETQ. Here the CDR3 DNA reads TGCGCCAGCAGCTACGGGGGGAGCTCCTACGAGCAGTACTTC. Translated: CASSYGGSSYEQYF.

The chain recombines TRBV30 with TRBJ1-5; TRBD1 is a possible D gene (5 bases). This CDR3 region has 13 residues. Between the trimmed V and J ends, which lost 2 bases and 1 base, there was a span of 6 bases. The V gene's germline CDR1 is GTSNPN and CDR2 SVGIG (reference sequence). For the CDR3, the DNA is TGTGCCTGGAGTAAGGGGAGCAATCAGCCCCAGCATTTT. Protein sequence: CAWSKGSNQPQHF.

The J gene is TRBJ1-3, the V gene TRBV18, with a tentative D call TRBD1 (5 bases). There are 13 residues in the CDR3. V lost 6 bases to trimming and J lost 4 bases, with 10 bases between them. CDR1 and CDR2 from the germline V gene are KGHSH and LQKENI. The chain's CDR3 is CASSMDIGNTIYF. The CDR3 coding sequence is TGTGCCAGCTCTATGGACATAGGAAACACCATATATTTT.

The genes are TRBV6-1 and TRBJ2-7; the D gene is possibly TRBD2 (6 bases). With 0 bases removed from V and 7 bases from J, the gap between germline ends came to 16 bases. The CDR3 consists of 15 residues. Germline values: CDR1 MNHNS, CDR2 SASEGT. The CDR3 reads CASSEAGGWSGEQYV. CDR3 DNA: TGTGCCAGCAGTGAAGCTGGGGGGTGGTCGGGAGAGCAGTACGTC.

The chain is built from TRBV5-4 and TRBJ2-6; D is possibly TRBD1 (6 bases). The length of the CDR3 is 18 residues. The germline V gene encodes CDR1 SGHNT and CDR2 YYREEE (reference sequence). With 4 bases removed from V and 3 bases from J, the gap between germline ends came to 20 bases. For the CDR3, the DNA is TGTGCCAGCAGCCAGGACAGAGGTGCCTCTCTTGGGGCCAACGTCCTGACTTTC. Encoded protein: CASSQDRGASLGANVLTF.

J is TRBJ2-3 and V is TRBV2; no definite D call. Germline V gene data show CDR1 as SNHLY and CDR2 as FYNNEI. Trimming removed 2 bases from V and 5 bases from J, with 8 bases in between. The CDR3 has 13 residues. Here the CDR3 DNA reads TGTGCCAGCAGTGAATTCAACGGAGATACGCAGTATTTT. It codes for CASSEFNGDTQYF. Full variable domain (remainder filled in from reference TRBV2 and TRBJ2-3): EPEVTQTPSHQVTQMGQEVILRCVPISNHLYFYWYRQILGQKVEFLVSFYNNEISEKSEIFDDQFSVERPDGSNFTLKIRSTKLEDSAMYFCASSEFNGDTQYFGPGTRLTVL.

This clone was seen only a few times. This rearrangement joins TRBV10-3 to TRBJ1-5; the match to TRBD1 covers 7 bases. J gave up 2 bases and V 3 bases, and 4 bases lay outside the gene matches. CDR1 ENHRY and CDR2 SYGVKD come from the germline V gene. CDR3 length equals 15 residues. The CDR3 DNA is TGTGCCATCAGTGACCACGACAGGGGCAATCAGCCCCAGCATTTT. Translating gives CAISDHDRGNQPQHF.

The chain recombines TRBV6-4 with TRBJ2-2; 7 nucleotides align to TRBD2. The junction had 9 bases not matched to a gene; V was cut back by 10 bases and J by 7 bases. CDR3 size: 13 residues. Germline CDR1 is MRHNA and CDR2 is SNTAGT. CDR3 amino acids: CANTGTTNGELFF. In DNA form, the CDR3 reads TGTGCCAACACCGGGACTACGAACGGGGAGCTGTTTTTT.

The CDR3 nucleotides are TGTGCCAGCAGTCGACAGGGGCCAATCTATGGCTACACCTTC. It is translated as CASSRQGPIYGYTF. The V gene is TRBV6-5, the J gene TRBJ1-2; 8 nucleotides agree with TRBD1. Germline loops: CDR1 MNHEY, CDR2 SVGAGI. The trim removed 5 bases at V and 4 bases at J, leaving 6 bases unmatched. The length of the CDR3 is 14 residues.